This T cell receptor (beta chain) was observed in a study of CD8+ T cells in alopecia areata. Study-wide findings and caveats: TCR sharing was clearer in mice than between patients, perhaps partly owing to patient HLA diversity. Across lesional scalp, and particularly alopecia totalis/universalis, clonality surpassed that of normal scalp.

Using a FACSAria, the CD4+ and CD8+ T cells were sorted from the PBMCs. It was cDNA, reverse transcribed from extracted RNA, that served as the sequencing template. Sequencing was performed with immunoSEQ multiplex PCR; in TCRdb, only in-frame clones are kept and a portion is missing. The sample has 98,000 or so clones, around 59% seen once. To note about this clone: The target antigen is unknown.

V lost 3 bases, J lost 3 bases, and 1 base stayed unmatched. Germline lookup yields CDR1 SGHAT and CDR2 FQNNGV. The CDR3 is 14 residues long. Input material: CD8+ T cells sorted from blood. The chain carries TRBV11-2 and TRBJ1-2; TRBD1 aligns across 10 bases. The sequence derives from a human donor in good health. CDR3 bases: TGTGCCAGCAGCTTGGGACAGGGGTACTATGGCTACACCTTC. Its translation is CASSLGQGYYGYTF.